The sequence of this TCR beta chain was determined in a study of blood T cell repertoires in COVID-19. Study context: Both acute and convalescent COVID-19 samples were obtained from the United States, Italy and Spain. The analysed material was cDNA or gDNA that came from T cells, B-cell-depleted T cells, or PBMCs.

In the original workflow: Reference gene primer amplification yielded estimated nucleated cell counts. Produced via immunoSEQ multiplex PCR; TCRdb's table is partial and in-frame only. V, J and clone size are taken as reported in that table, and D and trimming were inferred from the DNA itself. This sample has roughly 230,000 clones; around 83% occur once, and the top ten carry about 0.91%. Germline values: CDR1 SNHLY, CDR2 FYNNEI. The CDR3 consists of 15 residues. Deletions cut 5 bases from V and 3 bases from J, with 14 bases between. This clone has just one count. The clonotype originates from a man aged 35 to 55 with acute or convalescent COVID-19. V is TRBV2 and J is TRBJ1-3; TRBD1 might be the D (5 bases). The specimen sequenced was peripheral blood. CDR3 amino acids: CASSIQERSGNTIYF. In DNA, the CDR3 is TGTGCCAGCAGTATACAGGAAAGAAGTGGAAACACCATATATTTT.